This T cell receptor (beta chain) derives from a study of cytomegalovirus exposure and HLA in healthy donors (TCRdb year 2017). The study in broad terms: An earlier analysis of 550 to 700 of the donors reported roughly 270 Gb of sequence data and some 100 million unique TCR beta sequences from approximately 180 million T cells. The number of typed donors differed by locus: about 620-630 for A, B, C, DRB1 and DQB1; some 500 for DQA1; 606 for DPA1; and 400 to 480 for DPB1. To predict cytomegalovirus infection status, the study brought together high-throughput TCR immunosequencing, statistical association of individual TCRs with disease status, and machine learning. To study patterns of TCR occurrence, a later analysis re-analyzed previously published TCR beta repertoires from around 700 donors and added high-resolution HLA genotyping. An early release that covered roughly 600 HLA-typed donors contained approximately 300 gigabases of sequencing data and 80 million or so unique TCR sequences. Donor age, sex, ethnicity and CMV serostatus were compiled alongside the repertoire data. The study was designed to test whether signatures of past pathogen exposure could be identified by cataloging public T cell receptors. HLA typing covered class I and class II loci at four-digit resolution. The T cell repertoires of several hundred subjects were profiled by immunosequencing and related to cytomegalovirus serostatus. Of the 300 to 450 genotyped donors, 80% to 90% were placed in the genetic ancestry cluster associated with self-reported Caucasian donors. Five DR-DQ haplotypes were treated as single units for association and clustering because of strong linkage in the cohort. All discovery cohort repertoires had been generated on a single sequencing platform. Along with the approximately 670-subject first cohort, a separate validation cohort of over 90 different subjects was used. Among a few hundred genotyped donors of the cohort, an average of about 240,000 unique TCR beta nucleotide sequences were sequenced per donor, around 18% of them non-productive. An earlier analysis of roughly 600 of the donors used high-throughput TCR beta sequencing to judge whether each TCR beta V gene segment behaved as functional or pseudogenic. The later analysis used no new phenotypic data to find candidate immune exposures, relying instead on TCR beta sequences and their occurrence across donors. A later genetic analysis used genome-wide SNP genotypes for about 65% of the roughly 670 donors, treating that subset as a discovery cohort.

The receptor library was made with the immunoSEQ multiplex PCR assay. A mixture of 60 forward primers for TCR Vbeta segments and 13 reverse primers for TCR Jbeta segments was used in the multiplex PCR. The CDR3 region of rearranged TCR beta genes was amplified from genomic DNA by a multiplex PCR assay. On the Illumina HiSeq System, the amplified TCR beta libraries were sequenced as 87-base-pair reads. The authors' analysis ran thus. Across the roughly 600 repertoires, a later analysis counted 80 million or so unique TCR beta chains, around 11 million of which were shared by at least two donors. To remove PCR and sequencing errors, raw reads were error-corrected and collapsed into unique sequences using a nearest-neighbor algorithm that merged closely related sequences. To assign V, D and J gene segments, CDR3 sequences were aligned to IMGT reference sequences. For a sequence to be retained, at least a six-nucleotide match to both a V gene segment and a J gene segment was required. A rearrangement was called productive if the CDR3 had no stop codons and remained in frame with V and J, and every other rearrangement was called non-productive. Following IMGT convention, CDR3 was defined as the stretch from the second conserved V-encoded cysteine to the conserved J-encoded phenylalanine. Sequences without an unambiguous match to a single V gene segment were excluded from the earlier analysis of approximately 600 of the donors. An earlier analysis of a few hundred of the donors classified V segments as functional when productive rearrangements were above 56.7% and as segregating when the standard deviation between donors was above 5%. To diagnose cytomegalovirus status from the catalog of TCR beta chain sequences, a statistical classification framework was built. In a later analysis, TCR nucleotide sequences were compared against IMGT/GENE-DB human TR gene sequences so that V and J genes could be assigned. In a later analysis, CDR3 sequences and most-parsimonious VDJ recombination scenarios were assigned using the TCRdist pipeline. A later analysis defined each TCR beta chain by its CDR3 amino acid sequence plus V-gene family, and excluded reads lacking a unique V-gene family. As a way to deal with suspected cross-contamination and a sequencing artifact, a later analysis dropped approximately 590 nucleotide sequences that were highly shared and had low generation probability. In a later analysis, a clonal expansion index was calculated for each public chain from normalized within-repertoire ranks of inferred template counts. Generation probabilities in a later analysis came from a VDJ recombination model fitted to out-of-frame rearrangements, and those results were checked against IGoR. In a later analysis, TCR-TCR, TCR-HLA and TCR-CMV co-occurrence was scored with hypergeometric tests, and a repertoire-size bias correction was applied to TCR pairs. In a later analysis, false discovery rates were estimated by permuting HLA or CMV assignments 20 times. In a later analysis, co-occurring TCRs were grouped using DBSCAN, and TCRdist sequence similarity was added for clustering within HLA-allele-positive subsets. For co-occurrence clustering, repertoires with fewer than 30,000 or more than 120,000 public chains were excluded, along with roughly 5 repertoires with anomalous nucleotide sharing. In its TCRdb copy, this immuneACCESS table keeps in-frame sequences only and misses some clones. Where compared with another copy, unresolved V genes explain less than half of these, and the others have no known cause. For V, J and clone size, that table is used; D and trimming come from the DNA. The table for this sample lists 110,000 or so clones; over 75% of them were counted only once. Of the sample, 1.5% to 2% falls within the top ten clones.

The cohort was made up of 666 healthy bone marrow donors. At the time of sampling, every cohort member was nominally healthy, though immune exposures that went unrecorded were likely present. The donor was CMV seronegative and was included in the group of 352 seronegative cohort members. Each donor provided a peripheral blood sample, and peripheral blood mononuclear cells were used for TCR beta sequencing. The Qiagen DNeasy Blood Extraction Kit was used to extract genomic DNA from the blood cell samples. With respect to this clone: The specificity of this receptor is unknown. The input lacks base qualities; no much larger clone sits a single base away.

Paper-wide results and their limitations: Because HLA typing was unavailable for some donors at each locus, only the typed subset was used in association tests. A later analysis found that HLA-associated TCR beta chains were more clonally expanded and had lower generation probabilities than equally common non-associated chains. The study listed approximately 150 TCR beta chains as associated with cytomegalovirus. A later analysis associated 15,000 to 20,000 TCR beta sequences with specific HLA alleles at a false discovery rate of 0.05. CMV serostatus was the only immune exposure information available for the cohort. In a later analysis, TCR association rates were found to vary across HLA loci, with the most associated TCRs seen for DRB1 alleles and the fewest for HLA-C alleles. A later analysis found that most CMV-associated TCR beta chains appeared HLA-restricted, with HLA associations seemingly driven largely by CMV exposure. In this cohort, only TCR beta chains were sequenced, and detectable features were limited by the absence of alpha or paired-chain data. A further reported finding was that TCR beta sequences accurately predicted the HLA-A and HLA-B alleles for most subjects in the first cohort. When HLA alleles, especially DR and DQ, strongly co-occurred, attributing TCR associations to individual alleles was difficult. While some public TCRs were present in many individuals, most TCR sequences turned up only very rarely across donors. Because the 87-base-pair reads could not distinguish some IMGT-functional V segments, including TRBV6-2 and TRBV6-3, those segments were excluded. A cluster of highly shared sequence variants was judged likely to be a technical artifact of the sequencing pipeline. A few of the identified cytomegalovirus-associated TCR beta chains were confirmed in vitro to be specific for cytomegalovirus antigens. Compared with the roughly 600-donor mean, donors in an Asian-associated ancestry cluster had fewer N-insertions in productive TCRs, according to a later genetic analysis. An association between a missense DCLRE1C variant and V-gene and J-gene trimming of TCR beta chains was found in a later genetic analysis and replicated in an independent cohort. In a later analysis, several top co-occurrence clusters were reported to appear linked to parvovirus B19, influenza, CMV and Epstein-Barr virus. In an earlier analysis of 587 of the donors, most TCR beta V segments appeared in productive rearrangements about 87% or about 30% of the time, broadly matching IMGT annotations. In both the original and validation cohorts, the classifier was reported to diagnose cytomegalovirus status with high specificity and sensitivity. Linkage disequilibrium might explain the correlated functional status among segregating V segments, but an unknown experimental factor could not be excluded. The authors suggested that the approach could potentially be extended to other disease states and immunological phenotypes. The presence/absence analyses assumed that sequencing depth was roughly uniform across donors, and that assumption may not be true. The earlier analysis of nearly 600 of the donors excluded fewer than 20 rarely observed V segments, including chromosome 9 orphons, because counts were too low.

As encoded in the germline V gene, CDR1 is MNHEY while CDR2 is SVGAGI. The CDR3 numbers 13 residues from cysteine through phenylalanine. Only CDR3 DNA is held: 39 bases, read in frame from base 1. The germline ends are 6 bases apart after V is trimmed by 0 bases and J by 3 bases. Specimen: PBMCs. Recombination joined TRBV6-5 with TRBJ2-7; TRBD2 is a possible D gene, resting on 5 matching bases. This sequence was found in a middle-aged man in good health and CMV-seronegative. Here the CDR3 is given as CASSYSEVYEQYF. The nucleotide sequence is TGTGCCAGCAGTTACTCGGAGGTCTACGAGCAGTACTTC.